This TCR beta chain was sequenced during a study of tumor-infiltrating lymphocytes in primary liver carcinoma. cDNA specific to TCR beta was made from 450 to 650 ng of total RNA, with a constant-region primer employed for priming. A slightly modified ARM-PCR protocol with three nested multiplex PCR rounds produced these TCR beta libraries. With TRBV1-TRBV30 forward primers and a C-beta reverse primer, the first two PCR rounds were run for 9 to 10 cycles each. TCRdb analysed the multiplex PCR reads with MiXCR anew, one entry per CDR3 protein. The sample holds approximately 100,000 distinct CDR3 sequences, around 66% seen once. Total RNA and DNA came together from approximately 20-30 mg of bulk tissue without cell sorting. The sample holds many counts of this clonotype. Germline V gene lookup returns CDR1 MNHNS and CDR2 SASEGT. CDR3 length: 17 residues. V was pared by 2 bases and J by 9 bases, with 23 bases between.

The clonotype comes from a woman aged 55-70 years with primary liver carcinoma and hepatitis B virus infection. The material sequenced was liver tumor tissue from sampling region 2. Subset of the sample: tumor region T2, inferior pole. The gene calls are TRBV6-1 and TRBJ1-5, with D maybe TRBD1 (5 bases). The CDR3 nucleotides read TGTGCCAGCAGTGAACGGCTTAGAGGCGGGGACTATAGGCCCCAGCATTTT. As protein: CASSERLRGGDYRPQHF.